This T cell receptor beta chain was profiled in a study of CD8 T cells in ankylosing spondylitis. Notes on this clonotype: Its matching antigen is unknown.

TCRdb called the 5' RACE reads again in MiXCR, with one record for every CDR3 protein. The sample gives about 130,000 distinct CDR3 sequences, roughly an eighth of which show up once; just under 3% is in the top ten. This CDR3 has 15 amino acids. Trimming removed 0 bases from V and 5 bases from J, with 14 bases in between. From germline, CDR1 is SGHRS and CDR2 YFSETQ. General study results and limits: It appeared that ankylosing spondylitis blood was characterized by a TCR beta motif of about eight highly homologous variants.

This TCR was sampled from a female donor with ankylosing spondylitis or in good health (not recorded which). This chain uses TRBV5-1 with TRBJ2-5, with D possibly being TRBD2 (7 bases). The sequenced material came from blood, either unsorted or a sorted T cell fraction (not recorded which). Here the CDR3 reads CASSLAGGRGETQYF. Written as DNA, the CDR3 is TGCGCCAGCAGCTTGGCCGGGGGGCGCGGGGAGACCCAGTACTTC.